This T cell receptor (beta chain) was observed in a study of blood T cell repertoires in COVID-19. Assay used: immunoSEQ multiplex PCR; TCRdb lists only in-frame clones, some missing. There are some 520,000 clones in the sample; 80% to 90% occur only once, and roughly 0.9% lies in the top ten. This CDR3 spans 13 amino acids. Germline V gene lookup returns CDR1 MNHEY and CDR2 SVGEGT. V lost 4 bases and J lost 8, with 14 bases in between. The material sequenced was peripheral blood. This clonotype was obtained from a man aged 18 to 30 with COVID-19, enrolled during active disease. The gene calls are TRBV6-2 or TRBV6-3 and TRBJ1-2; D unresolved. CDR3 region: CASSFGTVGGYTF. CDR3 DNA sequence: TGTGCCAGCAGTTTCGGCACCGTGGGCGGCTACACCTTC.